Listed here are 25 T cell receptor beta chains from one sample, sequenced in a study of blood T cell repertoires in COVID-19. Only in-frame clones appear in the TCRdb table, and some are missing; sequencing was by immunoSEQ multiplex PCR. The sample yields just over 350,000 clones, less than 90% seen once. Sequencing input: peripheral blood. The receptors derive from an older woman with COVID-19, enrolled during active disease.

This chain uses TRBV5-5 with TRBJ2-7; possible D gene TRBD1, 6 bases. Trimming left V 3 bases short and J 0 bases short, with 13 bases between. Germline V gives CDR1 SGHKS, CDR2 YYEKEE (reference sequence). The CDR3 loop spans 15 amino acids. CDR3 protein: CASSSFRGNSYEQYF. The DNA for the CDR3 is TGTGCCAGCAGCTCGTTCAGGGGCAACTCCTACGAGCAGTACTTC.

This clone showed up just a few times. The gene calls are TRBV2 and TRBJ1-1; D not certain. This CDR3 region has 13 residues. Germline V gene sequence: CDR1 SNHLY, CDR2 FYNNEI. Trimming removed 3 bases at V and 2 bases at J, with 7 bases between. The CDR3 DNA reads TGTGCCAGCAGTGATCGGGAAAACACTGAAGCTTTCTTT. Protein: CASSDRENTEAFF.

V and J are TRBV4-2 and TRBJ2-5, with 10 nucleotides matching TRBD1. J lost 5 bases, V lost 5 bases, and 2 bases had no gene match. CDR1 and CDR2 from the germline V gene are LGHNA and YNFKEQ. This CDR3 region has 13 residues. This CDR3 reads CASSKGQGETQYF. CDR3 nucleotide sequence: TGTGCCAGCAGCAAGGGACAGGGGGAGACCCAGTACTTC.

The chain links TRBV6-2 or TRBV6-3 to TRBJ2-7, with D possibly matching TRBD2 (6 bases). V gave up 6 bases and J gave up 0 bases, with 15 bases separating them. CDR3 size: 15 residues. CDR1 and CDR2 (germline): MNHEY, SVGEGT. The CDR3 loop is CASSPPGLLSYEQYF. Written as DNA, the CDR3 is TGTGCCAGCAGCCCCCCGGGACTGCTCTCCTACGAGCAGTACTTC.

The rearrangement uses TRBV7-3 and TRBJ2-2, with TRBD2 matching over 7 bases. This CDR3 is 15 amino acids long. V gave up 5 bases and J gave up 7 bases; unmatched junction bases: 10. Germline CDR1 SGHTA, CDR2 FQGTGA. The CDR3 is CASSQTSQTNGELFF. The CDR3, as DNA: TGTGCCAGCAGCCAGACTAGCCAGACGAACGGGGAGCTGTTTTTT.

This clone was seen a single time. The chain uses TRBV19 and TRBJ2-7; 9 bases align to TRBD1. The CDR3 spans 15 residues. CDR1 LNHDA and CDR2 SQIVND come from the germline V gene (reference sequence). The junction had 10 bases not matched to a gene; V was cut back by 8 bases and J by 2 bases. The CDR3 coding sequence is TGTGCCAGTCGACCCGGGACAGGGAGACCCTACGAGCAGTACTTC. It encodes CASRPGTGRPYEQYF.

The chain uses TRBV11-3 and TRBJ2-7, with D perhaps TRBD2 (5 bases). Trimming cost V 0 bases and J 7 bases, with 7 bases left between them. Germline assignment: CDR1 SGHNT and CDR2 YENEEA. This CDR3 contains 12 residues. Written as DNA, the CDR3 is TGTGCCAGCAGCTTAGATCGGGGTGAGCAGTACTTC. This encodes CASSLDRGEQYF.

This chain links TRBV10-1 with TRBJ2-5; 14 nucleotides agree with TRBD2. The CDR3 is 15 amino acids. With V trimmed by 4 bases and J by 2 bases, 0 bases remained unmatched. Germline CDR1 WNHNN, CDR2 SYGVQD (reference sequence). Written as DNA, the CDR3 is TGCGCCAGCAGTGGACTAGCGGGGGGGCAAGAGACCCAGTACTTC. Translated, it gives CASSGLAGGQETQYF.

The J gene is TRBJ1-5, the V gene TRBV5-8, with D unresolved. The CDR3 is 17 residues long. Trimming left V 2 bases short and J 0 bases short, with 15 bases between. Germline V gene lookup returns CDR1 SGHTS and CDR2 YDEGEE. CDR3 sequence reads: CASSFPIGLGSNQPQHF. The CDR3 region has the DNA TGTGCCAGCAGCTTCCCGATTGGGCTGGGTAGCAATCAGCCCCAGCATTTT.

The rearrangement joins TRBV7-2 to TRBJ2-1; 8 nucleotides line up with TRBD2. CDR3 size: 15 residues. Losses at the gene ends were 7 bases for V and 4 bases for J; bases not matched to a gene: 9. Per the germline V gene, CDR1 is SGHTA and CDR2 is FQGNSA. CDR3 amino acids: CASTLLGGGYNEQFF. CDR3 DNA: TGTGCCAGCACCTTGCTCGGGGGGGGATACAATGAGCAGTTCTTC.

This chain joins TRBV27 and TRBJ1-6, with D unclear. The V end was cut by 3 bases, the J end by 8 bases, with 11 bases between. The CDR3 has 14 amino acids. Germline values: CDR1 MNHEY, CDR2 SMNVEV (reference sequence). In DNA form, the CDR3 reads TGTGCCAGCAGTTTGAGCCTTGCCGATTCACCCCTCCACTTT. It translates to CASSLSLADSPLHF.

The V and J genes are TRBV4-2 and TRBJ1-2; 8 positions agree with TRBD1. CDR3 length equals 15 residues. V lost 1 base, J lost 5 bases, and 6 bases stayed unmatched. Germline V gene data show CDR1 as LGHNA and CDR2 as YNFKEQ. In DNA form, the CDR3 reads TGTGCCAGCAGCCAAGGACAGGGGCTAACTTATGGCTACACCTTC. Its translation is CASSQGQGLTYGYTF.

In this sample, this clone turned up once. The chain combines TRBV2 with TRBJ2-5; D is possibly TRBD2 (7 bases). CDR1 SNHLY and CDR2 FYNNEI come from the germline V gene. The CDR3 is 13 residues long. V was pared by 4 bases and J by 5 bases, with 11 bases between. The CDR3 DNA reads as TGTGCCAGCAGTGGCGGGGGCCGGGAGACCCAGTACTTC. It is translated as CASSGGGRETQYF.

This chain links TRBV7-9 with TRBJ2-2; 10 bases align to TRBD1. The V gene end was trimmed by 5 bases and the J gene end by 5 bases; junction bases not matched to a gene: 8. The CDR3 length is 16 residues. Per the germline V gene, CDR1 is SEHNR and CDR2 is FQNEAQ (reference sequence). The chain's CDR3 is CASSQRDRGGTGELFF. As DNA, the CDR3 is TGTGCCAGCAGCCAGCGGGACAGGGGAGGGACCGGGGAGCTGTTTTTT. The whole variable domain, remainder taken from reference TRBV7-9 and TRBJ2-2, is DTGVSQNPRHKITKRGQNVTFRCDPISEHNRLYWYRQTLGQGPEFLTYFQNEAQLEKSRLLSDRFSAERPKGSFSTLEIQRTEQGDSAMYLCASSQRDRGGTGELFFGEGSRLTVL.

V usage is TRBV27 and J usage is TRBJ1-6; TRBD1 matches 7 bases. From germline, CDR1 is MNHEY and CDR2 SMNVEV (reference sequence). The junction had 12 bases not matched to a gene; V was cut back by 8 bases and J by 8 bases. The CDR3 has 15 amino acids. This CDR3 is CASSAAGGMDSPLHF. The CDR3 DNA is TGTGCCAGCTCCGCCGCAGGGGGAATGGATTCACCCCTCCACTTT.

The V call is TRBV5-4, the J call TRBJ1-3, with D maybe TRBD1 (5 bases). The CDR3 contains 17 residues. V was shortened by 0 bases and J by 0 bases, with 13 bases between the two germline ends. CDR1 is SGHNT, CDR2 YYREEE, per germline (reference sequence). The CDR3 coding sequence is TGTGCCAGCAGCTTGGGAGGCGGGGGTTACTCTGGAAACACCATATATTTT. This sequence encodes CASSLGGGGYSGNTIYF. The variable domain in full, with the rest retrieved from reference TRBV5-4 and TRBJ1-3, is ETGVTQSPTHLIKTRGQQVTLRCSSQSGHNTVSWYQQALGQGPQFIFQYYREEENGRGNFPPRFSGLQFPNYSSELNVNALELDDSALYLCASSLGGGGYSGNTIYFGEGSWLTVV.

V gene TRBV9 combines with J gene TRBJ1-1; 7 nucleotides line up with TRBD1. This CDR3 is built from 15 residues. J gave up 0 bases and V 4 bases, and 6 bases lay outside the gene matches. CDR1 is SGDLS and CDR2 is YYNGEE in the germline V gene. CDR3 region: CASSPRDSLNTEAFF. CDR3 nucleotide sequence: TGTGCCAGCAGCCCTCGGGACAGTTTGAACACTGAAGCTTTCTTT.

V is TRBV5-1 and J is TRBJ1-3; 7 nucleotides match TRBD1. Germline-derived CDR1 and CDR2 are SGHRS and YFSETQ. The CDR3 consists of 16 residues. V was clipped by 4 bases and J by 0 bases; unmatched bases: 7. In nucleotides, the CDR3 is TGCGCCAGCAGCATATCGGGACAGAGCTCTGGAAACACCATATATTTT. It translates to CASSISGQSSGNTIYF. Looking up the rest from reference TRBV5-1 and TRBJ1-3 gives the full variable domain: KAGVTQTPRYLIKTRGQQVTLSCSPISGHRSVSWYQQTPGQGLQFLFEYFSETQRNKGNFPGRFSGRQFSNSRSEMNVSTLELGDSALYLCASSISGQSSGNTIYFGEGSWLTVV.

CDR3 nucleotides: TGTGCCAGCAGCCCGGGGGGGGCCCAAGAGACCCAGTACTTC. This translates into CASSPGGAQETQYF. The chain combines TRBV6-5 with TRBJ2-5; 8 bases align to TRBD2. Germline V gene lookup returns CDR1 MNHEY and CDR2 SVGAGI. V shed 6 bases, J shed 1 base, and the junction held 4 bases outside the gene matches. The CDR3 is made up of 14 amino acids.

This clone occurred a few times. The chain has TRBV3-1 (or the pseudogene TRBV3-2) and TRBJ1-1, with a tentative D call TRBD1 (6 bases). The V gene's germline CDR1 is LGHDT and CDR2 YNNKEL (reference sequence). V lost 1 base and J lost 0, with 12 bases in between. The CDR3 covers 16 residues. CDR3 bases: TGTGCCAGCAGCCAAGCCAGGGGAGTAATGAACACTGAAGCTTTCTTT. Translated: CASSQARGVMNTEAFF.

V and J are TRBV9 and TRBJ2-1; 11 bases are shared with TRBD2. The length of the CDR3 is 15 residues. V shed 0 bases and J 4 bases; nucleotides not matched to a gene: 0. The germline V gene encodes CDR1 SGDLS and CDR2 YYNGEE. CDR3 in amino acids: CASSVASGGYNEQFF. The CDR3 DNA follows: TGTGCCAGCAGCGTAGCTAGCGGGGGGTACAATGAGCAGTTCTTC. The full variable domain, its missing parts supplied by reference TRBV9 and TRBJ2-1, is DSGVTQTPKHLITATGQRVTLRCSPRSGDLSVYWYQQSLDQGLQFLIQYYNGEERAKGNILERFSAQQFPDLHSELNLSSLELGDSALYFCASSVASGGYNEQFFGPGTRLTVL.

CDR3 amino acids: CASSYDRGLSYTF. Here the CDR3 DNA reads TGTGCCAGCAGCTATGACAGGGGTCTGAGCTACACCTTC. The chain has TRBV5-6 and TRBJ1-2, with 8 bases fitting TRBD1. With 3 bases clipped from V and 9 bases from J, the junction kept 7 bases outside the gene matches. Germline loops: CDR1 SGHDT, CDR2 YYEEEE. This CDR3 is built from 13 residues.

V usage is TRBV11-2 and J usage is TRBJ2-7; D gene uncertain. The germline V gene encodes CDR1 SGHAT and CDR2 FQNNGV. With 0 bases removed from V and 2 bases from J, the gap between germline ends came to 5 bases. This CDR3 is built from 13 residues. The CDR3 spells CASSLDRAYEQYF. CDR3 DNA sequence: TGTGCCAGCAGCTTAGATAGAGCCTACGAGCAGTACTTC.

The chain links TRBV7-3 to TRBJ2-7, with D possibly being TRBD2 (6 bases). The CDR3 extends over 15 amino acids. Trimming pared 5 bases from V and 2 bases from J, leaving 16 bases between. Germline-derived CDR1 and CDR2 are SGHTA and FQGTGA. The CDR3 region is CASSLIGGGTYEQYF. CDR3 coding DNA: TGTGCCAGCAGCCTGATCGGGGGAGGCACCTACGAGCAGTACTTC.

The V gene is TRBV5-1, the J gene TRBJ2-1, with TRBD1 matching over 8 bases. Germline CDR1 reads SGHRS; CDR2 reads YFSETQ. Unmatched junction bases numbered 11, after V lost 3 bases and J lost 0 bases. This CDR3 has 18 amino acids. CDR3: CASSSGQGEWRSYNEQFF. CDR3 coding DNA: TGCGCCAGCAGCTCCGGACAGGGAGAGTGGCGCTCCTACAATGAGCAGTTCTTC.